This TCR beta chain was retrieved from a study of T-cell reconstitution after alpha-beta-depleted transplantation in children. Construction of the TCRbeta library involved unique molecular identifiers. Using its own MiXCR run on the PCR reads, TCRdb lists one record per CDR3 protein. Of 65,000 to 70,000 distinct CDR3 sequences listed, roughly 4.4% were seen once; the top ten hold approximately 17%. Overall study results and limits: Roughly two months post-transplant, alpha-beta T cells reportedly originated from several hundred graft clones that had expanded.

This clonotype was observed many times. Its antigen is currently unknown. The V and J ends lost 3 bases and 5 bases respectively, with 13 bases between them. The germline CDR1 and CDR2 sequences are KGHSH and LQKENI. The CDR3 spans 14 residues. This sequence originates from a boy less than two years old who had a stem cell transplant for acute myeloid leukemia, so the T cells may come from the graft donor. The input for sequencing was PBMCs, mostly from graft donor cells, taken 180 days after TCRalphabeta/CD19-depleted stem cell transplant. V and J are TRBV18 and TRBJ2-5; unclear D gene. CDR3 residues: CASSPRAQKETQYF. CDR3 in DNA: TGTGCCAGCTCACCTCGGGCCCAGAAGGAGACCCAGTACTTC. Full variable domain (outside the CDR3, taken from reference TRBV18 and TRBJ2-5): NAGVMQNPRHLVRRRGQEARLRCSPMKGHSHVYWYRQLPEEGLKFMVYLQKENIIDESGMPKERFSAEFPKEGPSILRIQQVVRGDSAAYFCASSPRAQKETQYFGPGTRLLVL.